This T cell receptor (beta chain) was retrieved from a study of T-cell memory formation after mild COVID-19 (dated by TCRdb to the early 2020s). About the investigation overall: TCR sequence clusters from the two donors were largely donor specific. Longitudinal TCRalpha and TCRbeta repertoire sequencing tracked T-cell clones expanding and contracting after mild COVID-19 in a couple of donors. Two young, previously healthy adult volunteers, one female and one male, were included in the cohort.

PBMCs were isolated by Ficoll-Paque density gradient centrifugation. Broad study findings and their caveats: Contracting CD4+ clones appeared mostly in the CM and EM memory subsets, whereas CD8+ clones were enriched in EMRA. Some responding clones were found in pre-infection memory, which suggests that pre-existing cross-reactive memory T cells took part in the SARS-CoV-2 response. Clones contracting from day 15 to 85 had balanced CD4/CD8 phenotypes, while a second wave expanding from day 15 to 37 was biased towards CD4+. The study covered only a couple of mild cases, and larger cohorts including severe cases with pre-infection samples were considered necessary. Whether the second-wave clones peaking on day 37 were SARS-CoV-2 specific was not confirmed.

This clonotype was counted only a few times. It lacks a known antigen. Per-nucleotide qualities are absent, and no much larger clonotype sits a single base away. Sequencer: Illumina NovaSeq 6000. Using 5'RACE with constant-segment primers, TCRalpha and TCRbeta cDNA libraries were constructed, with sample barcodes and unique molecular identifiers added in the process. RNA was extracted from every sample with Trizol reagent. The libraries were amplified in two PCR steps, and the second step added a second sample barcode and Illumina TruSeq adapters. The libraries were sequenced on an Illumina NovaSeq using 2 x 150 bp paired-end reads. The paper's data handling went like this. With migec v1.2.7, reads were demultiplexed and then collapsed into UMI-guided consensus sequences. With mixcr v2.1.11, UMI consensuses were aligned to TRA and TRB V and J templates and assembled into clonotypes. Clonotypes were classified as expanded or contracted when called significant by both edgeR and NoisET, with noise models trained on biological replicates. For edgeR calls, the cutoffs were a false discovery rate-adjusted p below 0.01 and a log2 fold-change threshold of 1. As an exploratory analysis of dynamics, max-normalized trajectories of the 1000 most abundant clonotypes were examined with PCA combined with hierarchical clustering. Separately sequenced CD4+ and CD8+ repertoires were used to assign a CD4 or CD8 phenotype to each responding clone. Starting from the raw public reads, TCRdb applied fastp trimming at Q25, assembled clones with MiXCR and retained in-frame beta chains. Every distinct CDR3 protein forms one entry, paired with its most common genes and DNA. The V and J calls follow TCRdb's processing rather than the paper's. In this sample the table shows roughly 340,000 distinct CDR3 sequences, more than 20% of which occur a single time. The ten largest make up roughly 21% of the sample.

The sequenced sample was PBMCs or a T cell subset sorted from them (not recorded which). The clonotype comes from a man aged 18 to 30 who had mild COVID-19 (a few samples of this study predate the infection). The sample titles of this study are shuffled in the database, so cell type and time point are left out; the donor was told from shared clones.

This receptor carries the CDR3 CASSLGLGGSEGETQYF. The DNA sequence is given as TGCGCCAGCAGCCTGGGACTAGGGGGGTCGGAAGGAGAGACCCAGTACTTC. The V and J segments used are TRBV5-1 and TRBJ2-5; the junction holds 8 bases that match TRBD2. CDR1 is given as SGHRS and CDR2 as YFSETQ, both from the germline V gene. There are 17 amino acids in the CDR3, from cysteine to phenylalanine inclusive. The only DNA kept is the CDR3, 51 bases in frame from the first base. Compared with germline, V lacks 4 bases and J lacks 4 bases; bases without a gene match: 15.